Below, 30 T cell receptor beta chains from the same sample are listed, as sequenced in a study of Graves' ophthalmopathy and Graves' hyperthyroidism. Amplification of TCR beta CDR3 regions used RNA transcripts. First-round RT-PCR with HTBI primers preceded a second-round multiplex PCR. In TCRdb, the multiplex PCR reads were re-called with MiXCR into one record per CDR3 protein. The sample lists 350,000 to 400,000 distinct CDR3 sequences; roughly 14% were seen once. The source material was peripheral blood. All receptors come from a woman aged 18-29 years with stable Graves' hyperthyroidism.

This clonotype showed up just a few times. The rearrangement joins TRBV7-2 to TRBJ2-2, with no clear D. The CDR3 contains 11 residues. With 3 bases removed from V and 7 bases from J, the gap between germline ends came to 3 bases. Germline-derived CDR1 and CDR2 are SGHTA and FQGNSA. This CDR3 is CASSFHGELFF. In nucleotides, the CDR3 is TGTGCCAGCAGCTTTCACGGGGAGCTGTTTTTT.

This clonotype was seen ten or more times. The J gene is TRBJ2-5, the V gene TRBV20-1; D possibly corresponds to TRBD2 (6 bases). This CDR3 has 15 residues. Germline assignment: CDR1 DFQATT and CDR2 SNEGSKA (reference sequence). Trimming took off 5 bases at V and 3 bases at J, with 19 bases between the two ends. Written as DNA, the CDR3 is TGCAGTGCTTCCTCATCTAGCGTTCCTGAAGAGACCCAGTACTTC. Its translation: CSASSSSVPEETQYF.

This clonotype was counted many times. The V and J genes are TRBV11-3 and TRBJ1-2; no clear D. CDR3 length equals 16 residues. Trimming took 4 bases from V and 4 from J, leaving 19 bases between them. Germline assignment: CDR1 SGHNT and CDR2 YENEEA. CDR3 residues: CASSSHSTAGGYGYTF. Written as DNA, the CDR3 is TGTGCCAGCAGCTCCCACTCCACGGCCGGTGGCTATGGCTACACCTTC.

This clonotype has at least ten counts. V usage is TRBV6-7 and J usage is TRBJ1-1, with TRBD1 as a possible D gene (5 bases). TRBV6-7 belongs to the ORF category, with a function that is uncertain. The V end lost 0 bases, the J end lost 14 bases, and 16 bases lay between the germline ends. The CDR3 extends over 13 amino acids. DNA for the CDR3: TGTGCCAGCAGTTACTCTCCGGACATAATGAACTTCTTT. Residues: CASSYSPDIMNFF.

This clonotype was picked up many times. CDR3 nucleotides: TGTGCCAGCAGTCCGTTAGCGGGGGGGACCTACGAGCAGTACTTC. Translation gives CASSPLAGGTYEQYF. The chain recombines TRBV12-3 or TRBV12-4 with TRBJ2-7; 11 nucleotides align to TRBD2. The CDR3 length is 15 residues. V lost 5 bases and J lost 2; bases outside the gene matches: 5.

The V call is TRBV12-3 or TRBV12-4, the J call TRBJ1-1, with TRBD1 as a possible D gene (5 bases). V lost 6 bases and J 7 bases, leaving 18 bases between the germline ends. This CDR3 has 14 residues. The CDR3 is CASSRTTAVDEAFF. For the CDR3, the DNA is TGTGCCAGCAGCCGCACGACAGCGGTGGATGAAGCTTTCTTT.

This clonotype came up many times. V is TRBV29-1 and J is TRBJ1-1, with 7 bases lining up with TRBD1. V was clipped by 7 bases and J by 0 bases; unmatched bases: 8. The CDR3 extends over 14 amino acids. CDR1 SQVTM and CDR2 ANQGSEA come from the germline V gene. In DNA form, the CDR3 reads TGCAGCGCATCCGGACAGGTGATGAACACTGAAGCTTTCTTT. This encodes CSASGQVMNTEAFF.

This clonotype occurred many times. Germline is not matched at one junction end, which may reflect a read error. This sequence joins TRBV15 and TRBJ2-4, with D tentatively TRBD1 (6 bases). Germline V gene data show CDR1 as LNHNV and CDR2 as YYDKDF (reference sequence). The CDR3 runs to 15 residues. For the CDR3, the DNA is TGTGCCACCAGCAGAGGGAGACAGGTCGAAAACATTAAGTACTTC. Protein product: CATSRGRQVENIKYF.

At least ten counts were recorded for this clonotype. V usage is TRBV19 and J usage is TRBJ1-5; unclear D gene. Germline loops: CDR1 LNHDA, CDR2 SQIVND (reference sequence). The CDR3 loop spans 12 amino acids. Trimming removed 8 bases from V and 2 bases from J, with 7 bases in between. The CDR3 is CASAGGNQPQHF. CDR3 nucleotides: TGTGCCAGTGCTGGTGGCAATCAGCCCCAGCATTTT.

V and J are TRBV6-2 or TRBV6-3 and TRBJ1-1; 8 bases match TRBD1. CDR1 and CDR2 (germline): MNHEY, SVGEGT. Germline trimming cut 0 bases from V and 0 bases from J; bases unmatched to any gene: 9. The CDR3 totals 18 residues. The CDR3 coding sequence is TGTGCCAGCAGTTACTCGTCGGGACAGGTCACCATGAACACTGAAGCTTTCTTT. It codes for CASSYSSGQVTMNTEAFF.

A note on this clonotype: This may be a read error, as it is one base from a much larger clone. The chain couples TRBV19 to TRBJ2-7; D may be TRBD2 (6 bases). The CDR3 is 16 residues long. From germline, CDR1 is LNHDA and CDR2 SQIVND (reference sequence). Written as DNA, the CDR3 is TGTGCCAGTAGTATGAGCCCGGGGGTCGCATCCTGCGAGCAGTACTTC. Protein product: CASSMSPGVASCEQYF.

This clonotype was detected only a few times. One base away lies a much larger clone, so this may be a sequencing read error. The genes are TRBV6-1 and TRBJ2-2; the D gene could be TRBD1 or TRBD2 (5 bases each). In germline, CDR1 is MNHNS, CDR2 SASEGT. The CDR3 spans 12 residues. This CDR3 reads CASSSGAAELLF. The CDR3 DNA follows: TGTGCCAGCAGCTCCGGGGCTGCGGAGCTGTTGTTT.

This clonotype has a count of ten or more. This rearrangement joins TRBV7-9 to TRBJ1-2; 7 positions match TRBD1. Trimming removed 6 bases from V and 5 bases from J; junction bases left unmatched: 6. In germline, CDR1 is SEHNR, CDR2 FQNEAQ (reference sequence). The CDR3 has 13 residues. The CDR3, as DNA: TGTGCCAGCAGGCGGGACAGCCCTTATGGCTACACCTTC. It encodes CASRRDSPYGYTF.

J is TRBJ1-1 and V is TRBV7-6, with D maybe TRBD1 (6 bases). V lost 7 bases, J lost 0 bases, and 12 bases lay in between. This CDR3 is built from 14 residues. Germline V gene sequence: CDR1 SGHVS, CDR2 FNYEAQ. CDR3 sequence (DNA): TGTGCCAGCACCGTACAGGGCTTGAACACTGAAGCTTTCTTT. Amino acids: CASTVQGLNTEAFF. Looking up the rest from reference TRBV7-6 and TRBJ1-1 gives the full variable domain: GAGVSQSPRYKVTKRGQDVALRCDPISGHVSLYWYRQALGQGPEFLTYFNYEAQQDKSGLPNDRFSAERPEGSISTLTIQRTEQRDSAMYRCASTVQGLNTEAFFGQGTRLTVV.

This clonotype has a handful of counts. In DNA, the CDR3 is TGTGCCAGCAGCCAAGAGCAAGCGGGGGCCACCGGGGAGCTGTTTTTT. It yields the protein CASSQEQAGATGELFF. This chain connects TRBV3-1 to TRBJ2-2, with 8 bases identical to TRBD2. CDR3 length equals 16 residues. V was pared by 0 bases and J by 4 bases, with 4 bases of the junction left unmatched. CDR1 is LGHDT and CDR2 is YNNKEL in the germline V gene (reference sequence).

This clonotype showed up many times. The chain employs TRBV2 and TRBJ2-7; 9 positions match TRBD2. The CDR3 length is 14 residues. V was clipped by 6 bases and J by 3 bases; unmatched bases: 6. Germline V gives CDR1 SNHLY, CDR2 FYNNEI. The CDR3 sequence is CASRLRAGGYEQYF. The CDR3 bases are TGTGCCAGCAGGCTCCGAGCGGGGGGCTACGAGCAGTACTTC.

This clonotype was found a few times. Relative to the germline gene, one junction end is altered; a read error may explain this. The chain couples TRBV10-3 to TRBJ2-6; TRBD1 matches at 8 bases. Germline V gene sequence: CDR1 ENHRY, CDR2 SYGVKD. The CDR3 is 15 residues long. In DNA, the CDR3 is TGTGCCTCCCGGGACAGGTCCGTCGAGGCCAACGTCCTAACTTTC. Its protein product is CASRDRSVEANVLTF.

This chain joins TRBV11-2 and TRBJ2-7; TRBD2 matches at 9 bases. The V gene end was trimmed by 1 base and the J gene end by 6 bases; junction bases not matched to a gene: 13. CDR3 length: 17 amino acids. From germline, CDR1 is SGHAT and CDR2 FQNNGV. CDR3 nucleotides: TGTGCCAGCAGCTTAGGCCCCCTCGGGACTAGCTTGGGCGAGCAGTACTTC. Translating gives CASSLGPLGTSLGEQYF.

The chain's CDR3 is CASRRIGQGLHEQYF. The CDR3, as DNA: TGCGCCAGCAGACGAATAGGACAGGGGTTACACGAGCAGTACTTC. The chain joins TRBV5-1 to TRBJ2-7; 9 nucleotides align to TRBD1. The CDR3 is 15 residues long. Unmatched junction bases numbered 11, after V lost 5 bases and J lost 5 bases. The germline V gene encodes CDR1 SGHRS and CDR2 YFSETQ.

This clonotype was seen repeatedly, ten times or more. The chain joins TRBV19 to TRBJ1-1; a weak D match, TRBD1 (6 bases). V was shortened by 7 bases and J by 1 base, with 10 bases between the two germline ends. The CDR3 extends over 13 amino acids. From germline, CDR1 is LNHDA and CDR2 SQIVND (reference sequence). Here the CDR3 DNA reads TGTGCCAGTATCCTACAGGGGAACACTGAAGCTTTCTTT. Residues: CASILQGNTEAFF.

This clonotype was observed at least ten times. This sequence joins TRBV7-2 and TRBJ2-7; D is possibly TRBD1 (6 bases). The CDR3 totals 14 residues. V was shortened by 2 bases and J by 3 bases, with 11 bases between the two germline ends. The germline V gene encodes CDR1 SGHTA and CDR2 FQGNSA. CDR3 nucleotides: TGTGCCAGCAGCTTAAGTCGGGACATCTACGAGCAGTACTTC. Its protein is CASSLSRDIYEQYF.

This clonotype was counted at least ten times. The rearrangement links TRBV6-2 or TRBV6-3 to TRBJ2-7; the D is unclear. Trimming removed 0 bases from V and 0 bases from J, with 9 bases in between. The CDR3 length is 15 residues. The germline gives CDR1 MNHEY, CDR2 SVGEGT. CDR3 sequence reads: CASSYSAQYSYEQYF. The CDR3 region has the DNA TGTGCCAGCAGTTACTCGGCCCAATACTCCTACGAGCAGTACTTC.

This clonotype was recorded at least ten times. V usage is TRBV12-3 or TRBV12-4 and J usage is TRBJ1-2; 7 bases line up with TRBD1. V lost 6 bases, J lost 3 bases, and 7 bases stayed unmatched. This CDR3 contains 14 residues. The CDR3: CASRATGEHYGYTF. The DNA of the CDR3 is TGTGCCAGCAGAGCCACAGGGGAACACTATGGCTACACCTTC.

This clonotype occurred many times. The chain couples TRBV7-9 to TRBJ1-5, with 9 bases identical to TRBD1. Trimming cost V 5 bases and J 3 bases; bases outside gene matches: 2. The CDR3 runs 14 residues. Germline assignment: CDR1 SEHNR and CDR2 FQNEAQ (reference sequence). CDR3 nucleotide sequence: TGTGCCAGCAGCGACAGGGGGAACAATCAGCCCCAGCATTTT. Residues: CASSDRGNNQPQHF. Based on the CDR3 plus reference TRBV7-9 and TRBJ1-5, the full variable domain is DTGVSQNPRHKITKRGQNVTFRCDPISEHNRLYWYRQTLGQGPEFLTYFQNEAQLEKSRLLSDRFSAERPKGSFSTLEIQRTEQGDSAMYLCASSDRGNNQPQHFGDGTRLSIL.

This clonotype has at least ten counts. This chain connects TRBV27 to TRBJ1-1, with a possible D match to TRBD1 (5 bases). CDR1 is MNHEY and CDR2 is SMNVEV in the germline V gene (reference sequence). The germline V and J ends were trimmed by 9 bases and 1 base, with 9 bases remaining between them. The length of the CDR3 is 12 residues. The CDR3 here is CASEGPNTEAFF. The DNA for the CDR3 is TGTGCCAGTGAGGGGCCGAACACTGAAGCTTTCTTT.

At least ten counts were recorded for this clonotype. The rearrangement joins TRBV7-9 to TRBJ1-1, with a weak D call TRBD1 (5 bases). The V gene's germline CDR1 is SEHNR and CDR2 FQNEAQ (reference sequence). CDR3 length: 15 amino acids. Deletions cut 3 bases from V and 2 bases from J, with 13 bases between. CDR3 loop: CASSFSREGNTEAFF. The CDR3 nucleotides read TGTGCCAGCAGCTTTAGCAGGGAGGGAAACACTGAAGCTTTCTTT.

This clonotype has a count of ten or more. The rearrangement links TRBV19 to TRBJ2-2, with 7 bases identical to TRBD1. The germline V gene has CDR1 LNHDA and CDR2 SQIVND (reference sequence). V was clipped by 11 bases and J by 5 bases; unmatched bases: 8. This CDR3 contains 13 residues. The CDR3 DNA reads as TGTGCCTCCTGGGACAGCGCGACCGGGGAGCTGTTTTTT. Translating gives CASWDSATGELFF.

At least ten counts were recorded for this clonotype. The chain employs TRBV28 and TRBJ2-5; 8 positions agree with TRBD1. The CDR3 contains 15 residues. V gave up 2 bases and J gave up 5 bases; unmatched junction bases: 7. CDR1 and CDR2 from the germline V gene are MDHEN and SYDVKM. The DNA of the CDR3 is TGTGCCAGCAGTTTAAGGGCAGGGGGCCTGGAGACCCAGTACTTC. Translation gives CASSLRAGGLETQYF.

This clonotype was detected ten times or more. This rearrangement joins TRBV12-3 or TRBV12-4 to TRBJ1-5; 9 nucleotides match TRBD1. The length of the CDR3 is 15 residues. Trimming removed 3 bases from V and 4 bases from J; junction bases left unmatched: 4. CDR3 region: CASSFGTGWNQPQHF. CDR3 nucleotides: TGTGCCAGCAGTTTCGGGACAGGGTGGAATCAGCCCCAGCATTTT.

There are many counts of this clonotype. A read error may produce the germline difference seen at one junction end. For the CDR3, the DNA is TGTGCCAGCAGCTCGTACCAAGAGGCCCAGTACTTC. Protein sequence: CASSSYQEAQYF. The chain couples TRBV7-2 to TRBJ2-5; D remains ambiguous. CDR3 length: 12 residues. Looked up from germline, CDR1 is SGHTA and CDR2 is FQGNSA. Looking up the rest from reference TRBV7-2 and TRBJ2-5 gives the full variable domain: GAGVSQSPSNKVTEKGKDVELRCDPISGHTALYWYRQSLGQGLEFLIYFQGNSAPDKSGLPSDRFSAERTGGSVSTLTIQRTQQEDSAVYLCASSSYQEAQYFGPGTRLLVL.